This TCR beta chain was retrieved from a study of blood T cell repertoires in COVID-19. Among Cohort 3 donors, those recovered had two negative PCRs, clearance, or symptom resolution. This CDR3 is 13 amino acids long. Source study methods: For nucleated cells, counts were estimated from reference gene primer amplification. Repertoires were generated with immunoSEQ multiplex PCR, while TCRdb's copy carries only in-frame clones and drops some. For V, J and clone size, that table is used; D and trimming come from the DNA. The sample lists around 160,000 clones, 82% seen once, with approximately 9.9% in the top ten.

The chain joins TRBV12-1 to TRBJ2-7; the table's D call of TRBD1 was not tested on the DNA. TRBV12-1 is a pseudogene segment. Source material: PBMCs or T cells enriched from blood (not recorded which). The source is a man aged 45-65 years who had recovered from COVID-19. The CDR3 protein is CASSFVPDYEQYF. CDR3 nucleotide sequence: TGTGCCAGCAGCTTTGTCCCAGACTACGAGCAGTACTTC.